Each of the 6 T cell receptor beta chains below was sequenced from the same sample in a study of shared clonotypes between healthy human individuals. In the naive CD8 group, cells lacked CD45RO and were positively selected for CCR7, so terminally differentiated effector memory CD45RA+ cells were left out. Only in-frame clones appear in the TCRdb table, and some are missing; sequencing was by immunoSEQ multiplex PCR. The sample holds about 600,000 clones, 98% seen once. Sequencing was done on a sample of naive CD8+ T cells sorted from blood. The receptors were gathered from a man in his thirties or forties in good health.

The CDR3 region is CASSVASGLGGSSYNEQFF. In DNA form, the CDR3 reads TGTGCCAGCAGCGTAGCTTCGGGGCTGGGGGGCAGCTCCTACAATGAGCAGTTCTTC. The gene calls are TRBV9 and TRBJ2-1; D could derive from TRBD1 or TRBD2 (6 bases each). CDR3 length: 19 residues. V was pared by 0 bases and J by 0 bases, with 19 bases between. Germline values: CDR1 SGDLS, CDR2 YYNGEE.

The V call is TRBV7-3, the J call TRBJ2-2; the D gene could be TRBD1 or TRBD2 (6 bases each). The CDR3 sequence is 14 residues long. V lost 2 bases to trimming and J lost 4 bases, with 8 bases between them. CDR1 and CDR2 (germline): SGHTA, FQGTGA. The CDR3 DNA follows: TGTGCCAGCAGCTTAGGAGGGGGCACCGGGGAGCTGTTTTTT. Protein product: CASSLGGGTGELFF.

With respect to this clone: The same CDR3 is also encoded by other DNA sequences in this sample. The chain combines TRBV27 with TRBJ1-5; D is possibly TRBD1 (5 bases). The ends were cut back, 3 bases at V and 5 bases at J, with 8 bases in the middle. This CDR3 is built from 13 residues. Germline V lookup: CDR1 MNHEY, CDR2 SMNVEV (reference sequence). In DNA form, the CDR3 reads TGTGCCAGCAGTTTTGGCAGGGATCAGCCCCAGCATTTT. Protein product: CASSFGRDQPQHF.

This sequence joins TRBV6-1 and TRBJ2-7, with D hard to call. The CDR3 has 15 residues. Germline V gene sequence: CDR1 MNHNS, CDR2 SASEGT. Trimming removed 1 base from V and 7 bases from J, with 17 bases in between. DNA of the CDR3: TGTGCCAGCAGTGAAGAAGGGTTCCCTGAAGGTGAGCAGTACTTC. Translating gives CASSEEGFPEGEQYF.

The DNA for the CDR3 is TGTGCCAGCAGCCTCGAGATCCTGGTCCCCGATGAGCAGTTCTTC. Translation gives CASSLEILVPDEQFF. The chain combines TRBV14 with TRBJ2-1; D not resolved. Germline CDR1 is SGHDN and CDR2 is FVKESK. CDR3 size: 15 residues. Trimming cost V 4 bases and J 8 bases, with 18 bases left between them.

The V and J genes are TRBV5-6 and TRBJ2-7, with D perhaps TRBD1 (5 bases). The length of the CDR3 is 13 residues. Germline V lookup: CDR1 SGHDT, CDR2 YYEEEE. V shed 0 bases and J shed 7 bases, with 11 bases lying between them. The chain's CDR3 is CASSLGSGFEQYF. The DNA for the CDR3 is TGTGCCAGCAGCTTGGGATCAGGGTTTGAGCAGTACTTC.